This T cell receptor (beta chain) was identified during a study of cytomegalovirus exposure and HLA in healthy donors. Study context: Samples from HLA-typed donors yielded approximately 80 million unique TCRs in an early data release.

Findings and limits, study-wide: Roughly 170 TCR beta chains were listed as cytomegalovirus-associated.

This clone was picked up a small number of times. Its antigen is unknown. J gave up 2 bases and V 1 base, and 0 bases lay outside the gene matches. The CDR3 runs 15 residues. Germline CDR1 reads SGHTA; CDR2 reads FQGNSA. The PCR had 60 Vbeta and 13 Jbeta primers. The table came from immunoSEQ multiplex PCR; TCRdb's copy has only in-frame clones and leaves some out. The sample carries over 150,000 clones, 65% to 80% recorded once. Input material: PBMCs. The rearrangement links TRBV7-2 to TRBJ1-5, with TRBD1 matching 9 bases. This receptor was identified in a man younger than 45 in good health and CMV-seropositive. Here the CDR3 DNA reads TGTGCCAGCAGCTTAGGGACAGGGGGCAATCAGCCCCAGCATTTT. It specifies CASSLGTGGNQPQHF.